This T cell receptor beta chain appears in the sequencing data of a study of cytomegalovirus exposure and HLA in healthy donors. To note about this clone: No antigen is known for it. One end of the junction does not line up with germline, which may come from a read error.

Primers: 60 Vbeta forward and 13 Jbeta reverse. The repertoire was sequenced with immunoSEQ multiplex PCR; TCRdb's copy has only in-frame clones and lacks some. The data hold roughly 180,000 clones, with 80% to 90% observed a single time. Regarding the study as a whole: Later work found most CMV-associated TCR beta chains apparently HLA-restricted.

The CDR3 sequence is 17 residues long. Looked up from germline, CDR1 is SEHNR and CDR2 is FQNEAQ (reference sequence). The origin of this receptor is a woman aged 18 to 35 in good health and CMV-seronegative. Sequenced sample: PBMCs. The chain combines TRBV7-9 with TRBJ2-5, with 10 bases that match TRBD2. In DNA form, the CDR3 reads TGTTCCAGCAGCTTTCTTGGTAGCGGGAGGTACCAAGAGACCCAGTACTTC. Its protein product is CSSSFLGSGRYQETQYF.